Included here is one TCR beta chain sequence, with context. The record originates from a study of cytomegalovirus exposure and HLA in healthy donors. Study details: Findings of an earlier analysis included under 140 million unique TCR beta sequences from some 200 million T cells.

The CDR3 spans 18 residues. Germline assignment: CDR1 LNHNV and CDR2 YYDKDF (reference sequence). The V end lost 2 bases, the J end lost 3 bases, and 20 bases lay between the germline ends. In the PCR, 60 Vbeta and 13 Jbeta primers were used. Data came from immunoSEQ multiplex PCR; TCRdb stores just in-frame clones and leaves some out. The sample carries around 200,000 clones, 60% to 80% recorded once. This receptor was identified in a female donor in good health and CMV-seronegative. This chain joins TRBV15 and TRBJ1-5; D may be TRBD1 (6 bases). The sequencing sample was made of PBMCs. The CDR3 DNA is TGTGCCACCAGCAGAATTTACAGGGAAGGCGGACCCAATCAGCCCCAGCATTTT. Protein sequence: CATSRIYREGGPNQPQHF.